This T cell receptor (beta chain) originates from a study of blood T cell repertoires in COVID-19. Study information: Sample material is recorded as cDNA or gDNA derived from T cells, B-cell-depleted T cells, or PBMCs.

This clone has only one observation. There are 11 residues in the CDR3. The germline V gene has CDR1 DFQATT and CDR2 SNEGSKA (reference sequence). The junction had 3 bases not matched to a gene; V was cut back by 8 bases and J by 4 bases. Original handling: Quantification of nucleated cells was approximated via reference gene primer amplification. Measured with immunoSEQ multiplex PCR; TCRdb has only the in-frame clones, and not every one. That table furnishes V, J and clone size, whereas the DNA furnished D and trimming. The sample has around 150,000 clones; 84% are singletons. This chain uses TRBV20-1 with TRBJ1-2, with 8 bases fitting TRBD1. The TCR was taken from a woman of 80 years or more in a cohort sampled during active or convalescent COVID-19. Sequencing input: peripheral blood. The chain's CDR3 is CSTGTGYGYTF. CDR3 nucleotides: TGCAGTACTGGGACAGGCTATGGCTACACCTTC.